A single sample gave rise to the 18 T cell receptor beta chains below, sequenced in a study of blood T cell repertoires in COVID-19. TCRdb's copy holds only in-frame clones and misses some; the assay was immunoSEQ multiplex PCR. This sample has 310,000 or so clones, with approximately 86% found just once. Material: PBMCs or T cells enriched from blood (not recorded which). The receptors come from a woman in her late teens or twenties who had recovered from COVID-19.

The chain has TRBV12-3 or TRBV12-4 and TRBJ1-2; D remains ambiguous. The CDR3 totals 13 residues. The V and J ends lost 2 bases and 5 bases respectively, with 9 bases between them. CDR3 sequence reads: CASSLLLIYGYTF. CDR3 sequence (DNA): TGTGCCAGCAGTTTATTACTAATATATGGCTACACCTTC.

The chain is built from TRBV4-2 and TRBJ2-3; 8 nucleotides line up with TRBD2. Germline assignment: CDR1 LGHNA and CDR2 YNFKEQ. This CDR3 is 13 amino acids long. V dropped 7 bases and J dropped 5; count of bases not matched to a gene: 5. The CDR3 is CASNGLAGDTQYF. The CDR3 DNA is TGTGCCAGCAATGGCCTAGCGGGAGATACGCAGTATTTT.

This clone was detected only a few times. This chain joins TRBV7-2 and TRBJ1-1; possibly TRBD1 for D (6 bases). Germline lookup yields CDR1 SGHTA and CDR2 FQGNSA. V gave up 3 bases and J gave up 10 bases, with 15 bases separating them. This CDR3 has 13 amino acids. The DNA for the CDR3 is TGTGCCAGCAGCTTGGGGCCCGGGACAAGAGCTTTCTTT. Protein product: CASSLGPGTRAFF.

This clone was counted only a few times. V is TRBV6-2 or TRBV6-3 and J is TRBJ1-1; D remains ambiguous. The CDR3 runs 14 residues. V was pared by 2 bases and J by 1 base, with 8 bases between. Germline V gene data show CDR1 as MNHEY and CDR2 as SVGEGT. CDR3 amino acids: CASSYGQTNTEAFF. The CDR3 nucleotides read TGTGCCAGCAGTTACGGGCAGACGAACACTGAAGCTTTCTTT.

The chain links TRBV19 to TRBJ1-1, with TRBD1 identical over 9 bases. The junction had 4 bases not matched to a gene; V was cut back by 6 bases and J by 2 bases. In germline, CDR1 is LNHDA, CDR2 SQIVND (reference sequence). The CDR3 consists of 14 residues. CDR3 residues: CASSLDRGNTEAFF. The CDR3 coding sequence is TGTGCCAGTAGCTTGGACAGGGGAAACACTGAAGCTTTCTTT.

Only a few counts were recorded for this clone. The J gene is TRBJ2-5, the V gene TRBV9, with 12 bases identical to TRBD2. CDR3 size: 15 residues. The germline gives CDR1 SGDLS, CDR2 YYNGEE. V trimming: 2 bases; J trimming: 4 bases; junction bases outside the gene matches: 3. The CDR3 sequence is CASSVTSGSGETQYF. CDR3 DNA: TGTGCCAGCAGCGTGACTAGCGGGAGCGGAGAGACCCAGTACTTC.

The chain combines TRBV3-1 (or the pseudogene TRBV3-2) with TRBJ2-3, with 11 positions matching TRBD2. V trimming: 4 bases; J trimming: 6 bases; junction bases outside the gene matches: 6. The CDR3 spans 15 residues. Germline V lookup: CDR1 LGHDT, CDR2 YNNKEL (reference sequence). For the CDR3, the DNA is TGTGCCAGCAGCCGGCTAGCGGGAGGCTGGGATACGCAGTATTTT. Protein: CASSRLAGGWDTQYF.

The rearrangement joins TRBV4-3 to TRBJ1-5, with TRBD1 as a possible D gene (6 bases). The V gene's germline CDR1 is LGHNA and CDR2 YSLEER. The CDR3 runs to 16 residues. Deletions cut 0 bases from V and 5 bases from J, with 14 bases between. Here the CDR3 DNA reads TGCGCCAGCAGCCAAGAAGTGGGACACCCTTATCAGCCCCAGCATTTT. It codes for CASSQEVGHPYQPQHF.

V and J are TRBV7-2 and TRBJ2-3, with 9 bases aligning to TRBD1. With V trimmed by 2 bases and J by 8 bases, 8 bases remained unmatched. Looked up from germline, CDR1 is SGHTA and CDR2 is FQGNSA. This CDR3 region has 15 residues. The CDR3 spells CASSLTTGGQRTQYF. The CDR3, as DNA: TGTGCCAGCAGCTTAACGACAGGGGGGCAGCGTACGCAGTATTTT.

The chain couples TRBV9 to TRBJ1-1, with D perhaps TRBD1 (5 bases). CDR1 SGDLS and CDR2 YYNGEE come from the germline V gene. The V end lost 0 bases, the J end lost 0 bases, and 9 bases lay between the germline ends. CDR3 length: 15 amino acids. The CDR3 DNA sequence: TGTGCCAGCAGCGTAGGGCCAGGGTTGAACACTGAAGCTTTCTTT. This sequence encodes CASSVGPGLNTEAFF. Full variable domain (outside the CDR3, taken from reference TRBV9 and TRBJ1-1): DSGVTQTPKHLITATGQRVTLRCSPRSGDLSVYWYQQSLDQGLQFLIQYYNGEERAKGNILERFSAQQFPDLHSELNLSSLELGDSALYFCASSVGPGLNTEAFFGQGTRLTVV.

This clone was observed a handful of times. The CDR3 loop reads CASSVGGSVGVPLGYTF. Written as DNA, the CDR3 is TGTGCCAGCAGCGTAGGGGGTTCTGTAGGGGTGCCCTTGGGCTACACCTTC. The genes are TRBV9 and TRBJ1-2; a weak D match, TRBD1 (5 bases). Germline V gene sequence: CDR1 SGDLS, CDR2 YYNGEE. The ends were cut back, 0 bases at V and 8 bases at J, with 23 bases in the middle. CDR3 length: 17 residues.

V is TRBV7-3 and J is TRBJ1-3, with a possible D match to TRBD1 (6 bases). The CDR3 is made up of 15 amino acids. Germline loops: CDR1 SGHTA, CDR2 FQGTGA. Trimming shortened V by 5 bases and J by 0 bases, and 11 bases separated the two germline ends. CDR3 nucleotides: TGTGCCAGCAGCGCGGACAGAAGCTCTGGAAACACCATATATTTT. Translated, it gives CASSADRSSGNTIYF.

The CDR3 here is CASRLYSYNSPLHF. Here the CDR3 DNA reads TGTGCCAGTAGACTGTATTCCTATAATTCACCCCTCCACTTT. The gene calls are TRBV2 and TRBJ1-6; no reliable D call. The V end lost 9 bases, the J end lost 1 base, and 10 bases lay between the germline ends. This CDR3 has 14 residues. Germline CDR1 and CDR2: SNHLY and FYNNEI.

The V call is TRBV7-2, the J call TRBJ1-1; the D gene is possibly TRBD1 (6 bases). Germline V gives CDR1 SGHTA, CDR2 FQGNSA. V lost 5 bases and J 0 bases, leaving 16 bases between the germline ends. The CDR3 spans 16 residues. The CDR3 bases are TGTGCCAGCAGCCACGGGCTGGGGGCAATGAACACTGAAGCTTTCTTT. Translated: CASSHGLGAMNTEAFF. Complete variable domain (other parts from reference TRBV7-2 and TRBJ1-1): GAGVSQSPSNKVTEKGKDVELRCDPISGHTALYWYRQSLGQGLEFLIYFQGNSAPDKSGLPSDRFSAERTGGSVSTLTIQRTQQEDSAVYLCASSHGLGAMNTEAFFGQGTRLTVV.

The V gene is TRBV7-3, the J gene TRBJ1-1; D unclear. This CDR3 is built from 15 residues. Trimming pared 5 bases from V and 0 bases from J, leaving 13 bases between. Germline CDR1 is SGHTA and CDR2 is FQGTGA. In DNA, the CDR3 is TGTGCCAGCAGCCCCGGAGGGAGCCTGAACACTGAAGCTTTCTTT. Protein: CASSPGGSLNTEAFF.

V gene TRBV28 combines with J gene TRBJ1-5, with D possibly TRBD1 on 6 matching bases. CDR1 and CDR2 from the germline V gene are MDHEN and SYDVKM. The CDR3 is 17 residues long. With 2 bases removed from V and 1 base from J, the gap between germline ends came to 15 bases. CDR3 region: CASSLTGGQGSNQPQHF. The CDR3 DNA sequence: TGTGCCAGCAGTTTAACGGGGGGGCAGGGGAGCAATCAGCCCCAGCATTTT.

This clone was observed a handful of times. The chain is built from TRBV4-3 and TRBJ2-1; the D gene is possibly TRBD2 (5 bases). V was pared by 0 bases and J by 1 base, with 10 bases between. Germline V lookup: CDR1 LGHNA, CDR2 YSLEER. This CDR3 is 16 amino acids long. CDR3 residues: CASSQDGSGSYNEQFF. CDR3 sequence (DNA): TGCGCCAGCAGCCAAGATGGGAGCGGTTCCTACAATGAGCAGTTCTTC.

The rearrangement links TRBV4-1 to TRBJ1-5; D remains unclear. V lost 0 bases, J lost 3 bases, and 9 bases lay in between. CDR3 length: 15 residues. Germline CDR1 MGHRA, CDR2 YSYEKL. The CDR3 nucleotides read TGCGCCAGCAGCCAAGATACAGATTTCAATCAGCCCCAGCATTTT. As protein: CASSQDTDFNQPQHF.